The T cell receptor (beta chain) under discussion was sequenced for a study of cytomegalovirus exposure and HLA in healthy donors. Whole-study findings and limits: TCR beta chain V- and J-gene trimming was linked, in a later analysis, to a missense variant in DCLRE1C. The only immune exposure information that was available was CMV serostatus.

As regards this clone: What it binds is not known.

Germline V lookup: CDR1 LNHDA, CDR2 SQIVND (reference sequence). Trimming stripped 3 bases from V and 3 bases from J, with 14 bases between. The CDR3 sequence is 16 residues long. Unrecorded immune exposures were likely, despite nominal health at sampling. Vbeta (60) and Jbeta (13) primers were used in the PCR. Some clones are missing from TCRdb's copy, which holds only in-frame ones; the method was immunoSEQ multiplex PCR. Of 69,000 or so clones listed, 76% are singletons. The sequence came from a man younger than 35 in good health and CMV-seronegative. Sequenced input: PBMCs. The gene calls are TRBV19 and TRBJ2-2; possible D gene TRBD1, 6 bases. The CDR3 spells CASSMAGALYTGELFF. Here the CDR3 DNA reads TGTGCCAGTAGTATGGCAGGGGCCTTATACACCGGGGAGCTGTTTTTT.